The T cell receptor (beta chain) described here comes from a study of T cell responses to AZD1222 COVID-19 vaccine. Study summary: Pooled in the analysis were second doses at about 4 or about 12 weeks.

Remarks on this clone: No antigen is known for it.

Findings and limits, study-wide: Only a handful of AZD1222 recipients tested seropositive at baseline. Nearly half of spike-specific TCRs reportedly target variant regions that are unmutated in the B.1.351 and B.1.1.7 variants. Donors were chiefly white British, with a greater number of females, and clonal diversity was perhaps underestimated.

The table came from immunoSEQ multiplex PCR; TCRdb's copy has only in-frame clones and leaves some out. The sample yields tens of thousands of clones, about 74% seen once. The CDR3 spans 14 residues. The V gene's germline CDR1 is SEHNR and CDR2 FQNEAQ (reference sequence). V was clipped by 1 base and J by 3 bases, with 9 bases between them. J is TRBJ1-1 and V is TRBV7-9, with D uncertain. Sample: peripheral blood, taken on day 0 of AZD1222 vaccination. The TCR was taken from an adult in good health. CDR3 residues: CASSLDISDTEAFF. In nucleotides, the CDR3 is TGTGCCAGCAGCTTAGACATATCGGACACTGAAGCTTTCTTT.